This is a list of T cell receptor beta chains from one sample in a study of cytomegalovirus exposure and HLA in healthy donors. Clones were read by immunoSEQ multiplex PCR, and TCRdb kept only the in-frame ones, dropping some. The sample records about 63,000 clones, more than 80% being singletons. Input material: PBMCs. The origin of the receptors is a woman aged 18-29 years in good health and CMV-seronegative. CDR3s include the opening cysteine and the closing phenylalanine or tryptophan. Fields, in order: V gene, J gene, clone size, D gene, CDR3 protein, CDR3 DNA. The D gene is left open where the match is weak. Not all rows give a size; the values are once, few, many and, for expanded clones, a class.

>TRBV7-9|TRBJ2-7|.|TRBD1
CASSSSDRSSYEQYF
TGTGCCAGCAGCTCCTCGGACAGGAGCTCCTACGAGCAGTACTTC
>TRBV19|TRBJ2-7|.|TRBD1
CASSIQGQGAWYEQYF
TGTGCCAGTAGTATCCAGGGACAGGGAGCATGGTACGAGCAGTACTTC
>TRBV5-3|TRBJ2-4|.|TRBD2
CARSLEASGSEAKNIQYF
TGTGCCAGAAGCTTGGAGGCTAGCGGGAGTGAGGCCAAAAACATTCAGTACTTC
>TRBV7-9|TRBJ2-3|.|TRBD1
CASSQFATGVTDTQYF
TGTGCCAGCAGCCAATTTGCGACAGGGGTCACAGATACGCAGTATTTT
>TRBV28|TRBJ2-5|once|.
CASSLWGGPRETQYF
TGTGCCAGCAGTTTATGGGGGGGGCCGCGAGAGACCCAGTACTTC
>TRBV7-8|TRBJ1-1|.|.
CASSYPGAWAAFF
TGTGCCAGCAGCTACCCAGGGGCTTGGGCAGCTTTCTTT
>TRBV18|TRBJ1-5|.|.
CASSPVQGPPQHF
TGTGCCAGCTCACCAGTCCAGGGGCCGCCCCAGCATTTT
>TRBV6-5|TRBJ2-5|.|.
CASSRSTMVSQYF
TGTGCCAGCAGTCGGTCTACCATGGTGTCCCAGTACTTC
>TRBV4-1|TRBJ1-2|.|.
CASSQEGSRPNYGYTF
TGCGCCAGCAGCCAAGAAGGGAGCAGGCCCAACTATGGCTACACCTTC
>TRBV5-4|TRBJ2-3|.|.
CASSLARGGDSTDTQYF
TGTGCCAGCAGCTTGGCCAGGGGCGGAGATAGCACAGATACGCAGTATTTT
>TRBV7-2|TRBJ2-5|.|TRBD1
CASSSGQGAFGETQYF
TGTGCCAGCAGCTCAGGACAGGGGGCTTTCGGAGAGACCCAGTACTTC
>TRBV4-2|TRBJ1-1|.|TRBD1
CASSQVLTGGKAFF
TGTGCCAGCAGCCAAGTACTAACAGGGGGAAAAGCTTTCTTT
>TRBV29-1|TRBJ2-7|once|TRBD2
CSVEGGDVAYEQYF
TGCAGCGTTGAGGGGGGGGACGTAGCCTACGAGCAGTACTTC
>TRBV7-6|TRBJ1-1|.|TRBD1
CASSSKPGTGVTEAFF
TGTGCCAGCAGCTCCAAACCCGGGACAGGGGTTACTGAAGCTTTCTTT
>TRBV6-6|TRBJ2-7|once|.
CASTSSYEQYF
TGTGCCAGCACCTCCTCCTACGAGCAGTACTTC
>TRBV18|TRBJ1-4|.|.
CASSPRAQTNEKLFF
TGTGCCAGCTCACCACGGGCGCAAACTAATGAAAAACTGTTTTTT
>TRBV7-9|TRBJ1-3|.|.
CASSPRNTIYF
TGTGCCAGCAGCCCTCGGAACACCATATATTTT
>TRBV18|TRBJ2-7|.|.
CASSPAGQSSYEQYF
TGTGCCAGCTCACCCGCGGGACAGAGCTCCTACGAGCAGTACTTC
>TRBV19|TRBJ2-3|.|TRBD2
CASSNLAGSTDTQYF
TGTGCCAGTAGTAATCTAGCGGGGAGCACAGATACGCAGTATTTT
>TRBV6-1|TRBJ1-6|.|TRBD1
CASRRDRAFNSPLHF
TGTGCCAGCAGGAGGGACAGGGCTTTCAATTCACCCCTCCACTTT
>TRBV5-4|TRBJ2-1|.|TRBD2
CASSLAGGPNNEQFF
TGTGCCAGCAGCCTAGCGGGAGGGCCAAACAATGAGCAGTTCTTC
>TRBV5-8|TRBJ2-1|.|.
CASSLGTDLYNEQFF
TGTGCCAGCAGCTTGGGGACAGACCTCTACAATGAGCAGTTCTTC
>TRBV6-1|TRBJ2-3|.|TRBD2
CASSVTSGSGTDTQYF
TGTGCCAGCAGTGTGACTAGCGGGAGTGGCACAGATACGCAGTATTTT
>TRBV28|TRBJ2-7|.|.
CASSGGLWDASYEQYF
TGTGCCAGCAGTGGGGGACTGTGGGACGCATCCTACGAGCAGTACTTC
>TRBV28|TRBJ2-3|.|.
CASSLATDTQYF
TGTGCCAGCAGTTTGGCTACAGATACGCAGTATTTT
>TRBV7-2|TRBJ2-3|.|TRBD2
CASSYSGGRVSDTQYF
TGTGCCAGCAGCTACAGCGGGGGCCGGGTATCAGATACGCAGTATTTT
>TRBV5-1|TRBJ1-6|.|TRBD1
CASSLDRGQSSPLHF
TGCGCCAGCAGCTTGGACAGGGGCCAGTCTTCACCCCTCCACTTT
>TRBV12-2|TRBJ1-4|.|.
CASRCSVGKGVEKLFF
TGTGCAAGTCGCTGTAGCGTAGGGAAGGGGGTCGAAAAACTGTTTTTT
>TRBV5-5|TRBJ2-7|.|TRBD1
CASSSTGTASSYEQYF
TGTGCCAGCAGCTCAACTGGGACAGCCAGCTCCTACGAGCAGTACTTC
>TRBV15|TRBJ2-7|.|.
CATSREFGAGNYEQYF
TGTGCCACCAGCAGAGAATTTGGGGCAGGGAACTACGAGCAGTACTTC
>TRBV18|TRBJ2-3|.|TRBD2
CASSLAGADTDTQYF
TGTGCCAGCTCATTAGCGGGGGCCGACACAGATACGCAGTATTTT
>TRBV6-4|TRBJ2-4|.|TRBD2
CASKASGSIIQYF
TGTGCCAGCAAGGCTAGCGGGAGTATCATTCAGTACTTC
>TRBV11-2|TRBJ2-1|.|TRBD2
CASSLVFGLAGKGNEQFF
TGTGCCAGCAGCTTAGTCTTCGGCCTAGCGGGAAAGGGCAATGAGCAGTTCTTC
>TRBV4-2|TRBJ2-1|once|.
CASSQGGPGNEQFF
TGTGCCAGCAGCCAAGGGGGGCCTGGCAATGAGCAGTTCTTC
>TRBV5-6|TRBJ1-2|.|.
CASSLVLQGSQAF
TGTGCCAGCAGCTTGGTCCTACAGGGCTCACAGGCCTTC
>TRBV6-1|TRBJ1-2|once|.
CASSEIWGGGRGYTF
TGTGCCAGCAGTGAAATTTGGGGAGGGGGGCGAGGCTACACCTTC
>TRBV13|TRBJ1-3|few|TRBD1
CASSRKTGSGNTIYF
TGTGCCAGCAGCCGAAAGACAGGGTCTGGAAACACCATATATTTT
>TRBV25-1|TRBJ1-3|.|.
CASSQGNSGNTIYF
TGTGCCAGCAGTCAGGGCAACTCTGGAAACACCATATATTTT
>TRBV30|TRBJ2-7|.|.
CAWRDDGGHFFEQYF
TGTGCCTGGAGAGACGACGGGGGGCATTTCTTCGAGCAGTACTTC
>TRBV2|TRBJ2-1|.|TRBD2
CASSGTRTLDYEQFF
TGTGCCAGCAGTGGGACTAGGACCCTTGACTATGAGCAGTTCTTC
>TRBV4-2|TRBJ2-7|.|TRBD2
CASSQDSLAGYYEQYF
TGTGCCAGCAGCCAAGATTCACTAGCGGGGTACTACGAGCAGTACTTC
>TRBV19|TRBJ2-7|.|.
CASSQGSGEQYF
TGTGCCAGTAGTCAGGGGTCGGGCGAGCAGTACTTC
>TRBV9|TRBJ2-5|.|TRBD1
CASSVEAGGRPQYF
TGTGCCAGCAGCGTAGAGGCAGGGGGCCGGCCCCAGTACTTC